A single sample is the source of the 16 T cell receptor beta chains below, sequenced in a study of T cell responses to AZD1222 COVID-19 vaccine. Profiled with immunoSEQ multiplex PCR; TCRdb holds only in-frame clones, not every one. Altogether about 120,000 clones are present, about nine tenths being singletons, with the ten largest covering more than 6.5%. The sample consisted of peripheral blood, taken on day 0 of AZD1222 vaccination. The receptor source for this set is an adult in good health.

In its sample, this clone was seen once. The chain employs TRBV18 and TRBJ1-2; 7 bases match TRBD1. Per the germline V gene, CDR1 is KGHSH and CDR2 is LQKENI. The V and J ends lost 6 bases and 5 bases, in that order; junction bases with no gene match: 9. The CDR3 length is 14 residues. CDR3 sequence (DNA): TGTGCCAGCTCTCCGGGACAGCAGCTTTATGGCTACACCTTC. The encoded protein is CASSPGQQLYGYTF.

This clone was recorded once. This chain joins TRBV3-1 (or the pseudogene TRBV3-2) and TRBJ2-7; a possible D gene is TRBD1 (7 bases). Germline CDR1 reads LGHDT; CDR2 reads YNNKEL (reference sequence). Trimming removed 0 bases at V and 6 bases at J, with 12 bases between. The CDR3 is 14 amino acids. The CDR3 nucleotides are TGTGCCAGCAGCCAAGATACTCAGGGGGGCGAGCAGTACTTC. Translation: CASSQDTQGGEQYF.

CDR3 sequence (DNA): TGTGCCAGTACCAGGGGACAGGGGGCGGATGGCTACACCTTC. Amino acids: CASTRGQGADGYTF. The genes are TRBV19 and TRBJ1-2; TRBD1 aligns across 12 bases. The germline V gene encodes CDR1 LNHDA and CDR2 SQIVND (reference sequence). V shed 7 bases, J shed 6 bases, and the junction held 6 bases outside the gene matches. This CDR3 is built from 14 residues.

The chain employs TRBV18 and TRBJ1-5; 8 nucleotides match TRBD1. Trimming cost V 6 bases and J 4 bases; bases outside gene matches: 8. This CDR3 has 15 residues. The germline V gene has CDR1 KGHSH and CDR2 LQKENI. DNA of the CDR3: TGTGCCAGCTCGCCGGGACAGGCCCGTAATCAGCCCCAGCATTTT. Translation: CASSPGQARNQPQHF. The entire variable domain, with the rest obtained from reference TRBV18 and TRBJ1-5, is as follows: NAGVMQNPRHLVRRRGQEARLRCSPMKGHSHVYWYRQLPEEGLKFMVYLQKENIIDESGMPKERFSAEFPKEGPSILRIQQVVRGDSAAYFCASSPGQARNQPQHFGDGTRLSIL.

The chain links TRBV7-9 to TRBJ2-7; D call uncertain. V gave up 3 bases and J gave up 3 bases, with 15 bases separating them. Germline CDR1 and CDR2: SEHNR and FQNEAQ (reference sequence). The CDR3 sequence is 15 residues long. The CDR3 DNA reads TGTGCCAGCAGCTTCACCATGGGGTTTAGCTACGAGCAGTACTTC. It codes for CASSFTMGFSYEQYF.

The chain recombines TRBV11-2 with TRBJ2-2, with 8 bases matching TRBD2. The CDR3 runs to 16 residues. V trimming: 4 bases; J trimming: 6 bases; junction bases outside the gene matches: 10. The germline gives CDR1 SGHAT, CDR2 FQNNGV. CDR3 coding DNA: TGTGCCAGCAGCTGGTTAGCGGGGTCCTTTTCCGGGGAGCTGTTTTTT. Translation gives CASSWLAGSFSGELFF.

This clone is a singleton in its sample. V is TRBV28 and J is TRBJ1-3; the D gene is possibly TRBD1 (6 bases). V was shortened by 8 bases and J by 0 bases, with 20 bases between the two germline ends. This CDR3 has 17 amino acids. Per germline, CDR1 MDHEN and CDR2 SYDVKM. The CDR3 loop reads CASPPAGAFLSGNTIYF. CDR3 coding DNA: TGTGCCAGCCCTCCTGCAGGGGCCTTCCTCTCTGGAAACACCATATATTTT.

This chain joins TRBV6-5 and TRBJ2-7; a possible D gene is TRBD2 (5 bases). CDR3 length: 12 residues. The V gene lost 7 bases and the J gene lost 6 bases, with 13 bases spanning the gap. Germline values: CDR1 MNHEY, CDR2 SVGAGI. The CDR3 reads CASTNRESEQYF. The CDR3 DNA follows: TGTGCCAGCACCAACCGGGAATCCGAGCAGTACTTC.

The chain has TRBV28 and TRBJ1-2; unclear D gene. The CDR3 has 10 amino acids. Germline V gene sequence: CDR1 MDHEN, CDR2 SYDVKM. Deletions cut 6 bases from V and 5 bases from J, with 4 bases between. For the CDR3, the DNA is TGTGCCAGCAGGGGGTATGGCTACACCTTC. Translating gives CASRGYGYTF.

The chain employs TRBV6-5 and TRBJ1-3; D not certain. CDR3 size: 13 residues. Trimming took 2 bases from V and 0 from J, leaving 2 bases between them. Germline CDR1 is MNHEY and CDR2 is SVGAGI. In nucleotides, the CDR3 is TGTGCCAGCAGTTACAGCTCTGGAAACACCATATATTTT. It codes for CASSYSSGNTIYF.

DNA for the CDR3: TGTGCCAGCAGCTTAGCCACAGGGGGCGAAGGGACCCAGTACTTC. Translated, it gives CASSLATGGEGTQYF. V usage is TRBV7-6 and J usage is TRBJ2-5; 9 bases fit TRBD1. The CDR3 contains 15 residues. Germline V gene data show CDR1 as SGHVS and CDR2 as FNYEAQ. V trimming: 0 bases; J trimming: 7 bases; junction bases outside the gene matches: 6.

V is TRBV28 and J is TRBJ2-3; maybe TRBD1 (6 bases). Trimming removed 5 bases from V and 0 bases from J, with 9 bases in between. Germline CDR1 reads MDHEN; CDR2 reads SYDVKM. The CDR3 spans 14 residues. CDR3 amino acids: CASSPQGSTDTQYF. The CDR3 nucleotides are TGTGCCAGCAGTCCGCAGGGGAGCACAGATACGCAGTATTTT.

This clone was counted only a few times. This chain links TRBV7-9 with TRBJ1-5; D unresolved. V dropped 8 bases and J dropped 7 bases, with 12 bases sitting between them. Germline CDR1 reads SEHNR; CDR2 reads FQNEAQ (reference sequence). The CDR3 runs 12 residues. CDR3 bases: TGTGCCAGCGCCCGGGAGGGCCAGCCCCAGCATTTT. The encoded protein is CASAREGQPQHF.

The chain carries TRBV10-2 and TRBJ2-3; 7 bases are shared with TRBD2. The CDR3 runs to 15 residues. The trim removed 3 bases at V and 2 bases at J, leaving 5 bases unmatched. The germline CDR1 and CDR2 sequences are WSHSY and SAAADI. In DNA, the CDR3 is TGCGCCAGCAGTGATCTGGGAGGGGTCACAGATACGCAGTATTTT. Translation gives CASSDLGGVTDTQYF.

The chain has TRBV6-6 and TRBJ1-4; 7 positions match TRBD1. CDR1 is MNHNY, CDR2 SVGAGI, per germline (reference sequence). V trimming: 2 bases; J trimming: 7 bases; junction bases outside the gene matches: 7. The CDR3 extends over 15 amino acids. CDR3 residues: CASSYPDREGEKLFF. CDR3 DNA: TGTGCCAGCAGTTACCCCGACAGGGAGGGTGAAAAACTGTTTTTT.

The chain combines TRBV4-1 with TRBJ1-2; D is possibly TRBD1 (5 bases). V lost 0 bases to trimming and J lost 0 bases, with 14 bases between them. The CDR3 has 17 residues. Germline-derived CDR1 and CDR2 are MGHRA and YSYEKL. CDR3 coding DNA: TGCGCCAGCAGCCAAGAAGGGCAGGGTGAGGCTAACTATGGCTACACCTTC. Residues: CASSQEGQGEANYGYTF.